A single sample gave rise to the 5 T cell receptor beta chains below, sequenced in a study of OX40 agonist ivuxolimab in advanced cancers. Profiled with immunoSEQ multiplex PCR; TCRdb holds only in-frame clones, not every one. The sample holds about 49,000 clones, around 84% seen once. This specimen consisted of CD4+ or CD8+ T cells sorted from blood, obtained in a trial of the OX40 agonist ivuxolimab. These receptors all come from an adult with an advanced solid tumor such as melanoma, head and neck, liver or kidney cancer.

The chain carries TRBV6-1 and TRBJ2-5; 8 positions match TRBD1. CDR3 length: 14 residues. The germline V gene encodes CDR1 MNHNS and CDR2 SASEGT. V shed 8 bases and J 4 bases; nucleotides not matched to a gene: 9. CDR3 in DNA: TGTGCCAGCTCCCTCTTAACAGGGGGAGAGACCCAGTACTTC. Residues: CASSLLTGGETQYF.

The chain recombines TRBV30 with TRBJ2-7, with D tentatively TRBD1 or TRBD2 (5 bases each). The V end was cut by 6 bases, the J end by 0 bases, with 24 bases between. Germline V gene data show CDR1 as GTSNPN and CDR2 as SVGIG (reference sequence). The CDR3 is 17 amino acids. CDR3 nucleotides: TGTGCCTGCCTCCGGGACCGATTACTCCGTAGCTCCTACGAGCAGTACTTC. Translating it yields CACLRDRLLRSSYEQYF.

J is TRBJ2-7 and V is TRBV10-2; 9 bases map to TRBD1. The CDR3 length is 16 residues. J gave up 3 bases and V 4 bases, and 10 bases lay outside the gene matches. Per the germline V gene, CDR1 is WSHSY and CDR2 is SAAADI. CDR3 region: CASSGGQGSTHYEQYF. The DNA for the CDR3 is TGCGCCAGCAGTGGGGGACAGGGTAGTACCCACTACGAGCAGTACTTC.

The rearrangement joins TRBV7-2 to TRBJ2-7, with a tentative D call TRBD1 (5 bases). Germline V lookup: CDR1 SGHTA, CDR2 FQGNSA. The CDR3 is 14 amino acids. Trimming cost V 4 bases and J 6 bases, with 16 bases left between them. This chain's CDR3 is CASSSGPSALEQYF. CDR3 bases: TGTGCCAGCAGCTCAGGGCCTTCTGCGCTCGAGCAGTACTTC. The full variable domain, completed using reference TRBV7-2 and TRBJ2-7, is GAGVSQSPSNKVTEKGKDVELRCDPISGHTALYWYRQSLGQGLEFLIYFQGNSAPDKSGLPSDRFSAERTGGSVSTLTIQRTQQEDSAVYLCASSSGPSALEQYFGPGTRLTVT.

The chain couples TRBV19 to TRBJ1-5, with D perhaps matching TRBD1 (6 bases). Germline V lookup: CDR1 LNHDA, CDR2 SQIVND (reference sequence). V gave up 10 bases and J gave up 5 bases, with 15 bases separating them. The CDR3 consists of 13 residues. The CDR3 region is CATSGTQDQPQHF. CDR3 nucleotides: TGTGCCACCTCCGGGACACAAGATCAGCCCCAGCATTTT.